The 18 T cell receptor beta chains below all came from one sample that was sequenced in a study of cytomegalovirus exposure and HLA in healthy donors. It was with 60 Vbeta and 13 Jbeta primers that the PCR ran. Repertoires were generated with immunoSEQ multiplex PCR, while TCRdb's copy carries only in-frame clones and drops some. The profile shows about 170,000 clones, around four fifths of them singletons. Sequencing was carried out using PBMCs. These receptors all stem from a woman between 50 and 59 years old in good health and CMV-seropositive.

This sequence joins TRBV18 and TRBJ2-5; D is unclear. V lost 5 bases to trimming and J lost 2 bases, with 3 bases between them. The germline gives CDR1 KGHSH, CDR2 LQKENI. The CDR3 contains 11 residues. This CDR3 is CASSIQETQYF. CDR3 bases: TGTGCCAGCTCAATACAAGAGACCCAGTACTTC.

This clone was seen only once. J is TRBJ2-5 and V is TRBV6-1; weak D call: TRBD1 (6 bases). The DNA end is a closer match to TRBJ2-7, so the J assignment may be wrong. From germline, CDR1 is MNHNS and CDR2 SASEGT. The CDR3 sequence is 15 residues long. This CDR3 reads CASSEAYRDPYEQYF. The CDR3 region has the DNA TGTGCCAGCAGTGAAGCTTACAGGGATCCCTACGAGCAGTACTTC.

This chain links TRBV10-3 with TRBJ1-1; D gene ambiguous. This CDR3 has 13 amino acids. The germline V gene has CDR1 ENHRY and CDR2 SYGVKD. Trimming removed 3 bases at V and 0 bases at J, with 5 bases between. Here the CDR3 DNA reads TGTGCCATCAGTGACCAAATGAACACTGAAGCTTTCTTT. Residues: CAISDQMNTEAFF.

V gene TRBV6-5 combines with J gene TRBJ1-1; D gene uncertain. CDR3 length: 13 residues. The germline V and J ends were trimmed by 7 bases and 2 bases, with 11 bases remaining between them. Germline V gene sequence: CDR1 MNHEY, CDR2 SVGAGI. This CDR3 reads CASMRVFNTEAFF. DNA of the CDR3: TGTGCCAGCATGAGGGTGTTTAACACTGAAGCTTTCTTT.

This clone was seen more than once but under ten times. The chain couples TRBV9 to TRBJ1-3, with D maybe TRBD1 (6 bases). CDR3 size: 14 residues. V was cut by 4 bases and J by 6 bases, with 14 bases left in between. From germline, CDR1 is SGDLS and CDR2 YYNGEE. Written as DNA, the CDR3 is TGTGCCAGCAGCTTTTTGGACAGTGAAAACACCATATATTTT. This sequence encodes CASSFLDSENTIYF.

V is TRBV30 and J is TRBJ1-2; D unclear. V lost 0 bases to trimming and J lost 5 bases, with 10 bases between them. The CDR3 is made up of 13 amino acids. Germline V gene lookup returns CDR1 GTSNPN and CDR2 SVGIG (reference sequence). Here the CDR3 DNA reads TGTGCCTGGAGTGTACTAAGTGTATATGGCTACACCTTC. Residues: CAWSVLSVYGYTF.

The chain couples TRBV29-1 to TRBJ2-2; 11 bases fit TRBD2. From germline, CDR1 is SQVTM and CDR2 ANQGSEA. This CDR3 comprises 17 residues. Losses at the gene ends were 7 bases for V and 0 bases for J; bases not matched to a gene: 10. CDR3 sequence: CSDPGTSGGPNTGELFF. CDR3 DNA sequence: TGCAGCGATCCCGGCACTAGCGGGGGCCCGAACACCGGGGAGCTGTTTTTT.

This clone was observed once. This chain uses TRBV28 with TRBJ1-5; 10 bases match TRBD1. The length of the CDR3 is 16 residues. The junction had 11 bases not matched to a gene; V was cut back by 5 bases and J by 7 bases. Germline values: CDR1 MDHEN, CDR2 SYDVKM. The CDR3 here is CASSGTGVRGRQPQHF. In DNA form, the CDR3 reads TGTGCCAGCAGTGGGACAGGGGTGAGGGGGAGACAGCCCCAGCATTTT.

V and J are TRBV7-2 and TRBJ2-3; D perhaps matches TRBD1 (6 bases). Germline V gene data show CDR1 as SGHTA and CDR2 as FQGNSA. This CDR3 has 14 amino acids. The germline V and J ends were trimmed by 4 bases and 3 bases, with 11 bases remaining between them. Written as DNA, the CDR3 is TGTGCCAGCAGCTCGGGACAAGGGACAGATACGCAGTATTTT. This sequence encodes CASSSGQGTDTQYF.

On this clone itself: The identical CDR3 is also encoded by other nucleotide sequences in the sample. This sequence joins TRBV11-2 and TRBJ2-1; D gene uncertain. Germline loops: CDR1 SGHAT, CDR2 FQNNGV. V lost 6 bases to trimming and J lost 0 bases, with 12 bases between them. This CDR3 contains 15 residues. The CDR3 DNA reads as TGTGCCAGCAGTCCCCGACTGAGCTCCTACAATGAGCAGTTCTTC. It encodes CASSPRLSSYNEQFF.

The chain carries TRBV7-9 and TRBJ1-5; D is possibly TRBD1 (6 bases). This CDR3 has 12 residues. Looked up from germline, CDR1 is SEHNR and CDR2 is FQNEAQ (reference sequence). The V end was cut by 5 bases, the J end by 5 bases, with 7 bases between. CDR3 sequence: CASSTGHQPQHF. The CDR3 DNA reads as TGTGCCAGCAGCACAGGGCATCAGCCCCAGCATTTT.

The CDR3 region has the DNA TGTGCCACCGGACAGGGAAACTATGGCTACACCTTC. Amino acid sequence: CATGQGNYGYTF. The chain joins TRBV28 to TRBJ1-2, with TRBD1 matching 8 bases. There are 12 residues in the CDR3. Germline V gene data show CDR1 as MDHEN and CDR2 as SYDVKM. V was pared by 10 bases and J by 2 bases, with 3 bases of the junction left unmatched.

The chain carries TRBV28 and TRBJ2-1; TRBD2 is a possible D gene (5 bases). The CDR3 length is 14 residues. The ends were cut back, 6 bases at V and 6 bases at J, with 15 bases in the middle. CDR1 and CDR2 from the germline V gene are MDHEN and SYDVKM. The CDR3 DNA reads TGTGCCAGCAGCCCCTCTAGCTCGGCCAATGAGCAGTTCTTC. Amino acids: CASSPSSSANEQFF.

With respect to this clone: The same CDR3 is also encoded by other DNA sequences in this sample. This sequence joins TRBV12-5 and TRBJ1-2; 10 bases agree with TRBD1. Germline assignment: CDR1 LGHNT and CDR2 FRNRAP. This CDR3 spans 15 amino acids. With 5 bases clipped from V and 5 bases from J, the junction kept 8 bases outside the gene matches. This chain's CDR3 is CASGPGTGVNYGYTF. The CDR3 nucleotides are TGTGCTAGTGGTCCCGGGACAGGGGTGAATTATGGCTACACCTTC.

This sequence joins TRBV7-3 and TRBJ2-3; 13 nucleotides align to TRBD2. The CDR3 spans 18 residues. Germline assignment: CDR1 SGHTA and CDR2 FQGTGA. V lost 1 base to trimming and J lost 3 bases; unmatched junction nucleotides: 7. CDR3 sequence: CASSLIGGTSGNTDTQYF. The CDR3 DNA reads as TGTGCCAGCAGCTTAATCGGGGGGACTAGCGGGAATACAGATACGCAGTATTTT. The variable domain in full, completed from reference TRBV7-3 and TRBJ2-3, reads GAGVSQTPSNKVTEKGKYVELRCDPISGHTALYWYRQSLGQGPEFLIYFQGTGAADDSGLPNDRFFAVRPEGSVSTLKIQRTERGDSAVYLCASSLIGGTSGNTDTQYFGPGTRLTVL.

The rearrangement joins TRBV6-6 to TRBJ1-1, with D possibly TRBD1 on 6 matching bases. CDR3 length: 13 residues. Germline assignment: CDR1 MNHNY and CDR2 SVGAGI (reference sequence). With 5 bases removed from V and 1 base from J, the gap between germline ends came to 8 bases. The CDR3 loop reads CASSMGANTEAFF. CDR3 sequence (DNA): TGTGCCAGCAGTATGGGGGCGAACACTGAAGCTTTCTTT.

V is TRBV19 and J is TRBJ2-7; the D gene is possibly TRBD2 (5 bases). This CDR3 is 14 amino acids long. Germline assignment: CDR1 LNHDA and CDR2 SQIVND (reference sequence). V was clipped by 4 bases and J by 7 bases, with 17 bases between them. The CDR3 reads CASSKRDGSREQYF. CDR3 nucleotide sequence: TGTGCCAGTAGTAAACGGGATGGGTCTAGGGAGCAGTACTTC.

V gene TRBV9 combines with J gene TRBJ2-5; D remains ambiguous. The germline gives CDR1 SGDLS, CDR2 YYNGEE. Trimming removed 3 bases from V and 3 bases from J, with 3 bases in between. The length of the CDR3 is 11 residues. DNA for the CDR3: TGTGCCAGCAGCGGCGAAGAGACCCAGTACTTC. Translated, it gives CASSGEETQYF.